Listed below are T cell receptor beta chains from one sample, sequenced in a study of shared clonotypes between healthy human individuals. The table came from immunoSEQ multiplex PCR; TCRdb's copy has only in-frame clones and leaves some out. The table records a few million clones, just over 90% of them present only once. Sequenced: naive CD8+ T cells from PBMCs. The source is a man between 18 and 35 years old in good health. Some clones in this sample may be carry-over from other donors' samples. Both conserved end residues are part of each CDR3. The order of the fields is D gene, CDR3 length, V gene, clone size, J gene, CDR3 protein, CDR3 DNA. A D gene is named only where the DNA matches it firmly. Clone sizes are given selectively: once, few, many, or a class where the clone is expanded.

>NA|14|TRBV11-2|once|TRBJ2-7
CASSPPGRPHEQYF
TGTGCCAGCAGCCCGCCGGGACGTCCCCACGAGCAGTACTTC
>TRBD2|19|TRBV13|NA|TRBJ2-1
CASSALGTSTYEWYNEQFF
TGTGCCAGCAGCGCCCTCGGGACTAGCACCTATGAGTGGTACAATGAGCAGTTCTTC
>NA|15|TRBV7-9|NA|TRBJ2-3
CASSDVRWGTDTQYF
TGTGCCAGCAGCGATGTTCGATGGGGCACAGATACGCAGTATTTT
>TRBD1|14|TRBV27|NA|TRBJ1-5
CASSLQGAIQPQHF
TGTGCCAGCAGTTTACAGGGGGCAATTCAGCCCCAGCATTTT
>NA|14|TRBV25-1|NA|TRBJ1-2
CASSEWGTSGGYTF
TGTGCCAGCAGTGAATGGGGCACCTCGGGAGGCTACACCTTC
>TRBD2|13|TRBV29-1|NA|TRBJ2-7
CSVVGLAGHEQYF
TGCAGCGTGGTGGGACTAGCGGGACACGAGCAGTACTTC
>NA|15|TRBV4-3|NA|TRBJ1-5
CASRPGQYSNQPQHF
TGCGCCAGCAGACCCGGACAGTATAGCAATCAGCCCCAGCATTTT
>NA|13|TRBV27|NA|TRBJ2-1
CASSFLGGSEQFF
TGTGCCAGCAGTTTTTTAGGTGGGAGTGAGCAGTTCTTC
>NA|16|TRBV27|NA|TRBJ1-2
CASSLSPTSLLYGYTF
TGTGCCAGCAGTTTATCACCCACCTCACTTCTCTATGGCTACACCTTC
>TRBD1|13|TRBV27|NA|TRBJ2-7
CASSLQGAYEQYF
TGTGCCAGCAGTTTACAGGGGGCCTACGAGCAGTACTTC
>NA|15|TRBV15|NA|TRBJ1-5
CATSRDWGIDQPQHF
TGTGCCACCAGCAGAGATTGGGGGATTGATCAGCCCCAGCATTTT
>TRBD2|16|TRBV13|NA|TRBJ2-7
CASSLGTSGRSYEQYF
TGTGCCAGCAGCTTAGGGACTAGCGGGAGATCCTACGAGCAGTACTTC
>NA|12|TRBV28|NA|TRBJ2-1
CASSLIRNEQFF
TGTGCCAGCAGTTTAATAAGGAATGAGCAGTTCTTC
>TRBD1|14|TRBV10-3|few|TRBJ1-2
CAISESTGHYGYTF
TGTGCCATCAGTGAGTCGACAGGGCACTATGGCTACACCTTC
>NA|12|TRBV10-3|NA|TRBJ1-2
CAINREYYGYTF
TGTGCCATCAACAGGGAATACTATGGCTACACCTTC
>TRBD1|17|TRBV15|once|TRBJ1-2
CATSRGPKQGRAGGYTF
TGTGCCACCAGCAGAGGGCCGAAACAGGGGAGGGCGGGTGGCTACACCTTC
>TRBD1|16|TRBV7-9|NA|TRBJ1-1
CASRGYSGTGAGEAFF
TGTGCCAGCAGAGGCTACTCCGGGACAGGGGCTGGTGAAGCTTTCTTT
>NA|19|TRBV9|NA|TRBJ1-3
CASSGGNDVLKLTGNTIYF
TGTGCCAGCAGCGGGGGGAATGACGTCCTTAAGTTAACTGGAAACACCATATATTTT
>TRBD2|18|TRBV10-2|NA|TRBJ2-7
CASSVGGLATRSSYEQYF
TGCGCCAGCAGTGTTGGCGGACTAGCGACCAGGAGCTCCTACGAGCAGTACTTC
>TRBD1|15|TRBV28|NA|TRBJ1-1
CASSLSDRGVTEAFF
TGTGCCAGCAGTTTAAGTGACAGGGGGGTCACTGAAGCTTTCTTT
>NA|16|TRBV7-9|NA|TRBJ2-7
CASSPNTAGDNYEQYF
TGTGCCAGCAGTCCGAATACGGCGGGGGACAACTACGAGCAGTACTTC
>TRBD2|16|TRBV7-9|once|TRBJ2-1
CASSLLAGVPYNEQFF
TGTGCCAGCAGCCTCCTAGCGGGAGTTCCCTACAATGAGCAGTTCTTC
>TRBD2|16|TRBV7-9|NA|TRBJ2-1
CASSFFLAGGDNEQFF
TGTGCCAGCAGCTTTTTTCTAGCGGGAGGAGACAATGAGCAGTTCTTC
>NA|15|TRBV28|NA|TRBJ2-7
CASSLSRHGTYEQYF
TGTGCCAGCAGTTTATCCAGACACGGAACCTACGAGCAGTACTTC
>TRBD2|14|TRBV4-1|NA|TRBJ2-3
CASSQDTGGDTQYF
TGCGCCAGCAGCCAAGATACCGGGGGGGATACGCAGTATTTT
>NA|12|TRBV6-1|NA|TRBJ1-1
CASRTVNTEAFF
TGTGCCAGCAGGACAGTGAACACTGAAGCTTTCTTT
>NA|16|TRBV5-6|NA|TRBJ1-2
CASSLHLARQAYGYTF
TGTGCCAGCAGCTTGCATCTGGCGAGACAGGCCTATGGCTACACCTTC
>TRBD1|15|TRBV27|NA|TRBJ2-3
CATSQRDRVTDTQYF
TGTGCCACCTCCCAGCGGGACAGGGTCACAGATACGCAGTATTTT
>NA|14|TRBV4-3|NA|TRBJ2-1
CASSQVSGQNEQFF
TGCGCCAGCAGCCAAGTCTCTGGGCAGAATGAGCAGTTCTTC
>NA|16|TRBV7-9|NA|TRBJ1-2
CASSILAREANYGYTF
TGTGCCAGCAGCATACTAGCTCGGGAAGCCAACTATGGCTACACCTTC
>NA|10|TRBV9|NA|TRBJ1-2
CASMGRSYTF
TGTGCCAGCATGGGCCGCTCCTACACCTTC
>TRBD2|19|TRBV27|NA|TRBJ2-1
CASSLSQVSGSAPYNEQFF
TGTGCCAGCAGTTTATCGCAGGTCAGCGGGAGCGCTCCCTACAATGAGCAGTTCTTC
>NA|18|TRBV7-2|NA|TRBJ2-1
CASSLEGPDGEAYNEQFF
TGTGCCAGCAGCTTAGAAGGGCCAGACGGAGAGGCGTACAATGAGCAGTTCTTC
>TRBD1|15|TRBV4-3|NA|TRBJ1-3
CASSPGTGTGNTIYF
TGCGCCAGCAGCCCCGGGACAGGGACTGGAAACACCATATATTTT
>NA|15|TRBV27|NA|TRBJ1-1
CASSSIGQTNTEAFF
TGTGCCAGCAGTTCAATCGGACAGACGAACACTGAAGCTTTCTTT
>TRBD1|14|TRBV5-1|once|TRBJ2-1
CASSLGQGRNEQFF
TGCGCCAGCAGCTTGGGACAGGGGAGGAATGAGCAGTTCTTC
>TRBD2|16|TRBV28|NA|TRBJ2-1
CASSLRPSGNYNEQFF
TGTGCCAGCAGTTTACGCCCCAGCGGGAACTACAATGAGCAGTTCTTC
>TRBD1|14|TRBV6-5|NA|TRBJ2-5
CASSLYRGVETQYF
TGTGCCAGCAGTTTATACAGGGGGGTGGAGACCCAGTACTTC
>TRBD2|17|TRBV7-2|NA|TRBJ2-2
CASSLGFREGPTGELFF
TGTGCCAGCAGCTTAGGGTTCCGGGAGGGCCCCACCGGGGAGCTGTTTTTT
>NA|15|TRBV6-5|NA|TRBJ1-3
CASSPAGGAGNTIYF
TGTGCCAGCAGCCCCGCGGGAGGGGCAGGAAACACCATATATTTT
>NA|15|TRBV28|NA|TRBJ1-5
CASSSGYGVNQPQHF
TGTGCCAGCAGTTCAGGGTACGGGGTCAATCAGCCCCAGCATTTT
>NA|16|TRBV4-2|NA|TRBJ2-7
CASSQAGGTEYREQYF
TGTGCCAGCAGCCAAGCTGGAGGGACCGAGTACCGGGAGCAGTACTTC
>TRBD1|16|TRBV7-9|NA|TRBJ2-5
CASSSRQGLSQETQYF
TGTGCCAGCAGCTCACGACAGGGCCTTTCCCAAGAGACCCAGTACTTC
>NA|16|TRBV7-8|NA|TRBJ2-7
CASSSSGTKPSYEQYF
TGTGCCAGCAGCTCCTCCGGGACCAAACCCTCCTACGAGCAGTACTTC
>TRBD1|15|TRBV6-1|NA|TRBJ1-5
CASKEDRGLGQPQHF
TGTGCCAGCAAGGAGGACAGGGGGCTTGGACAGCCCCAGCATTTT
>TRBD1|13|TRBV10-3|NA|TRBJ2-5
CAMADRGQETQYF
TGTGCCATGGCCGACAGGGGACAAGAGACCCAGTACTTC